This T cell receptor (beta chain) is drawn from a study of early T cells in non-severe SARS-CoV-2 infection. For the study at large: Sequencing of bulk RNA from unsorted whole blood was done, without chain pairing. Whole-study findings and limits: Using VDJdb, the matching emphasized anti-spike CD8 responses while missing private and CD4 specificities.

This clonotype has more than one count but fewer than ten. Its antigen is not known. The CDR3 consists of 15 residues. V lost 1 base and J lost 3, with 13 bases in between. TCRdb analysed the 5' RACE reads with MiXCR anew, one entry per CDR3 protein. This table holds about 100,000 distinct CDR3 sequences, over 8.5% found once. The material sequenced was whole blood. This clonotype was obtained from an adult who was a healthcare worker with PCR-confirmed SARS-CoV-2 infection or an uninfected control (not recorded which). The rearrangement uses TRBV12-3 or TRBV12-4 and TRBJ2-7, with D tentatively TRBD1 (6 bases). The CDR3 bases are TGTGCCAGCAGTTTAGAGGCAGGGGCATTCTACGAGCAGTACTTC. As protein: CASSLEAGAFYEQYF.